This TCR beta chain was found in a study of shared clonotypes between healthy human individuals. Notes on this clone: No antigen is known for it.

Study results and limitations: Non-shared clonotypes displayed generation probabilities falling below those of clonotypes present in all four donors.

The assay was immunoSEQ multiplex PCR, and TCRdb's table has in-frame clones only and misses some. This table holds 2 million to 2.5 million clones, approximately 95% found once. This sequence was found in a man younger than 30 in good health. Some clones in this sample may be carry-over from other donors' samples. Sequencing input: naive CD4+ T cells from PBMCs. The subset here: CD45RA+ positively selected.

CDR3 loop: CASSAGTGGRGKLFF. The CDR3 coding sequence is TGTGCCAGCAGTGCGGGGACAGGGGGGAGAGGAAAACTGTTTTTT. The chain uses TRBV6-6 and TRBJ1-4, with TRBD1 identical over 11 bases. The V segment lost 5 bases and the J segment 10 bases; nucleotides outside the gene matches: 9. CDR1 is MNHNY, CDR2 SVGAGI, per germline (reference sequence). The CDR3 is 15 residues long.